One and the same sample provided the 28 T cell receptor beta chains below, sequenced in a study of control samples from healthy donors and cancer patients. The assay was immunoSEQ multiplex PCR, and TCRdb's table has in-frame clones only and misses some. The repertoire has 150,000 to 200,000 clones, 90% to 95% of them found once; the top ten carry around 1.5%. The sample comprised blood. All receptors come from a woman younger than 35 in good health.

On this clone itself: Other DNA sequences in the sample encode the same CDR3. The chain employs TRBV27 and TRBJ2-2; TRBD2 is a possible D gene (5 bases). V lost 5 bases and J lost 4, with 8 bases in between. The CDR3 length is 13 residues. The germline CDR1 and CDR2 sequences are MNHEY and SMNVEV (reference sequence). Here the CDR3 DNA reads TGTGCCAGCAGTCTTGGAGGCACCGGGGAGCTGTTTTTT. It is translated as CASSLGGTGELFF.

This chain's CDR3 is CASSLGTGTEAFF. In DNA, the CDR3 is TGCGCCAGCAGCCTAGGGACCGGTACTGAAGCTTTCTTT. This chain joins TRBV5-1 and TRBJ1-1, with TRBD1 as a possible D gene (5 bases). V lost 4 bases, J lost 5 bases, and 12 bases lay in between. Germline V CDR1 and CDR2: SGHRS, YFSETQ. The CDR3 runs to 13 residues.

This rearrangement joins TRBV6-6 to TRBJ2-2, with unresolved D. This CDR3 is built from 13 residues. V was cut by 0 bases and J by 11 bases, with 10 bases left in between. Germline assignment: CDR1 MNHNY and CDR2 SVGAGI (reference sequence). The CDR3 DNA follows: TGTGCCAGCAGTTACTCGGACGGTGGCGAGCTGTTTTTT. Encoded protein: CASSYSDGGELFF.

The rearrangement uses TRBV18 and TRBJ1-2, with 7 bases lining up with TRBD1. Germline assignment: CDR1 KGHSH and CDR2 LQKENI. Unmatched junction bases numbered 10, after V lost 3 bases and J lost 6 bases. This CDR3 is built from 15 residues. DNA of the CDR3: TGTGCCAGCTCACCCGATCTAGGGGGCAGCGATGGCTACACCTTC. Translated, it gives CASSPDLGGSDGYTF.

This clone was seen only once. The rearrangement uses TRBV9 and TRBJ2-1; possibly TRBD1 or TRBD2 for D (6 bases each). V shed 0 bases and J shed 2 bases, with 12 bases lying between them. CDR1 and CDR2 from the germline V gene are SGDLS and YYNGEE. The CDR3 covers 16 residues. CDR3 residues: CASSVERGLTYNEQFF. CDR3 nucleotide sequence: TGTGCCAGCAGCGTAGAACGGGGGCTCACCTACAATGAGCAGTTCTTC.

This chain joins TRBV5-1 and TRBJ2-1, with D unclear. This CDR3 has 15 residues. V gave up 2 bases and J gave up 8 bases, with 17 bases separating them. Germline-derived CDR1 and CDR2 are SGHRS and YFSETQ. CDR3 protein: CASSFSLDGHDEQFF. CDR3 DNA sequence: TGCGCCAGCAGCTTTAGTCTAGATGGGCACGATGAGCAGTTCTTC. The entire variable domain, with the rest obtained from reference TRBV5-1 and TRBJ2-1, is as follows: KAGVTQTPRYLIKTRGQQVTLSCSPISGHRSVSWYQQTPGQGLQFLFEYFSETQRNKGNFPGRFSGRQFSNSRSEMNVSTLELGDSALYLCASSFSLDGHDEQFFGPGTRLTVL.

The V and J genes are TRBV7-9 and TRBJ2-1; 7 bases line up with TRBD2. This CDR3 spans 13 amino acids. The V and J ends lost 3 bases and 8 bases, in that order; junction bases with no gene match: 4. CDR1 is SEHNR and CDR2 is FQNEAQ in the germline V gene (reference sequence). DNA of the CDR3: TGTGCCAGCAGCTTGGGGCTAGCGGATGAGCAGTTCTTC. Translation gives CASSLGLADEQFF.

The J gene is TRBJ2-7, the V gene TRBV5-4, with D perhaps matching TRBD2 (5 bases). The CDR3 totals 13 residues. CDR1 is SGHNT and CDR2 is YYREEE in the germline V gene (reference sequence). V shed 0 bases and J shed 2 bases, with 6 bases lying between them. The CDR3 DNA reads as TGTGCCAGCAGCTTGGACGGGACCTACGAGCAGTACTTC. It is translated as CASSLDGTYEQYF.

The chain joins TRBV9 to TRBJ2-1; TRBD1 matches at 7 bases. From germline, CDR1 is SGDLS and CDR2 YYNGEE. The J segment lost 8 bases and the V segment lost 0 bases, leaving 8 bases of the junction unmatched. This CDR3 contains 15 residues. In DNA form, the CDR3 reads TGTGCCAGCAGCGTAGGTAGGGGGCAGGTCGATGAGCAGTTCTTC. Its translation is CASSVGRGQVDEQFF.

V and J are TRBV3-1 (or the pseudogene TRBV3-2) and TRBJ1-2; no reliable D call. Deletions cut 0 bases from V and 7 bases from J, with 12 bases between. Germline assignment: CDR1 LGHDT and CDR2 YNNKEL (reference sequence). The CDR3 totals 14 residues. The CDR3 DNA reads TGTGCCAGCAGCCAAGATCTGTGGAGGTCTGGCTACACCTTC. It specifies CASSQDLWRSGYTF.

In DNA, the CDR3 is TGTGCCAGCAGTTACAGAGCCTCTGGAAACACCATATATTTT. The encoded protein is CASSYRASGNTIYF. The chain couples TRBV6-6 to TRBJ1-3; no clear D. The CDR3 spans 14 residues. The germline V gene encodes CDR1 MNHNY and CDR2 SVGAGI (reference sequence). V was pared by 2 bases and J by 0 bases, with 5 bases between.

The chain combines TRBV28 with TRBJ1-1; D not resolved. The V gene lost 6 bases and the J gene lost 1 base, with 9 bases spanning the gap. Germline V gives CDR1 MDHEN, CDR2 SYDVKM. The CDR3 runs 13 residues. In nucleotides, the CDR3 is TGTGCCAGCAGCGGGTGGAAGAACACTGAAGCTTTCTTT. Residues: CASSGWKNTEAFF.

Regarding this clone: At the DNA level, this CDR3 is encoded by other sequences in the same sample as well. The rearrangement links TRBV12-3 or TRBV12-4 to TRBJ1-5, with no clear D. V shed 8 bases and J shed 4 bases, with 6 bases lying between them. The CDR3 consists of 11 residues. The CDR3 nucleotides read TGTGCCAGCGGGCGTAATCAGCCCCAGCATTTT. It translates to CASGRNQPQHF.

V and J are TRBV28 and TRBJ2-5; D perhaps matches TRBD2 (6 bases). Germline lookup yields CDR1 MDHEN and CDR2 SYDVKM. V lost 6 bases and J lost 5, with 19 bases in between. CDR3 length: 15 amino acids. CDR3 nucleotide sequence: TGTGCCAGCAGGACCTTTCAGGGAGGAAGGGAGACCCAGTACTTC. Its translation: CASRTFQGGRETQYF.

The rearrangement uses TRBV18 and TRBJ1-2; a weak D match, TRBD1 (6 bases). The length of the CDR3 is 15 residues. The V and J ends lost 3 bases and 6 bases respectively, with 17 bases between them. In germline, CDR1 is KGHSH, CDR2 LQKENI. For the CDR3, the DNA is TGTGCCAGCTCACCGTTGGCAGGGGAAGAAGATGGCTACACCTTC. Protein: CASSPLAGEEDGYTF.

This chain links TRBV7-6 with TRBJ1-4; 8 bases fit TRBD1. The CDR3 is 14 residues long. The junction had 7 bases not matched to a gene; V was cut back by 6 bases and J by 7 bases. Looked up from germline, CDR1 is SGHVS and CDR2 is FNYEAQ. The CDR3: CASREDRDGEKLFF. CDR3 nucleotide sequence: TGTGCCAGCAGGGAGGACAGGGATGGTGAAAAACTGTTTTTT. Full variable domain (outside the CDR3, taken from reference TRBV7-6 and TRBJ1-4): GAGVSQSPRYKVTKRGQDVALRCDPISGHVSLYWYRQALGQGPEFLTYFNYEAQQDKSGLPNDRFSAERPEGSISTLTIQRTEQRDSAMYRCASREDRDGEKLFFGSGTQLSVL.

V usage is TRBV18 and J usage is TRBJ1-1, with TRBD1 as a possible D gene (6 bases). The CDR3 is 11 amino acids. CDR1 is KGHSH, CDR2 LQKENI, per germline. V lost 6 bases to trimming and J lost 11 bases, with 13 bases between them. The CDR3 DNA is TGTGCCAGCTCGGTGACAGGTGCGGCTTTCTTT. It specifies CASSVTGAAFF.

This chain joins TRBV3-1 (or the pseudogene TRBV3-2) and TRBJ1-5; no reliable D call. Per germline, CDR1 LGHDT and CDR2 YNNKEL (reference sequence). V shed 4 bases and J shed 5 bases, with 12 bases lying between them. The CDR3 has 14 residues. The CDR3 DNA is TGTGCCAGCAGCCCGGTGCAAAACTATCAGCCCCAGCATTTT. Protein product: CASSPVQNYQPQHF.

The chain couples TRBV6-2 or TRBV6-3 to TRBJ1-2; 8 bases match TRBD1. Germline CDR1 MNHEY, CDR2 SVGEGT. Unmatched junction bases numbered 5, after V lost 5 bases and J lost 6 bases. There are 13 residues in the CDR3. CDR3 in amino acids: CASSAQGAHGYTF. The CDR3, as DNA: TGTGCCAGCAGTGCGCAGGGGGCGCATGGCTACACCTTC.

The rearrangement uses TRBV9 and TRBJ2-7; TRBD1 matches 7 bases. V was clipped by 0 bases and J by 2 bases; unmatched bases: 8. Looked up from germline, CDR1 is SGDLS and CDR2 is YYNGEE. This CDR3 is built from 16 residues. The CDR3 bases are TGTGCCAGCAGCGTAGCTACAGGGGACCTACCCTACGAGCAGTACTTC. Its translation: CASSVATGDLPYEQYF.

This clone occurred once. The J gene is TRBJ1-5, the V gene TRBV10-3; 9 bases fit TRBD1. Per the germline V gene, CDR1 is ENHRY and CDR2 is SYGVKD. This CDR3 comprises 15 residues. V lost 10 bases, J lost 0 bases, and 7 bases stayed unmatched. The chain's CDR3 is CATGQGRGSNQPQHF. CDR3 DNA: TGTGCCACCGGACAGGGGAGAGGTAGCAATCAGCCCCAGCATTTT.

The CDR3 nucleotides are TGTGCCAGCAGTCACCGGGACGGAGCATACGAGCAGTACTTC. It codes for CASSHRDGAYEQYF. The rearrangement uses TRBV27 and TRBJ2-7; D possibly matches TRBD1 or TRBD2 (5 bases each). CDR1 and CDR2 (germline): MNHEY, SMNVEV (reference sequence). The CDR3 extends over 14 amino acids. V shed 5 bases and J shed 4 bases, with 15 bases lying between them.

This clone turned up a few times. This sequence joins TRBV14 and TRBJ1-5; D might be TRBD1 (5 bases). The V gene's germline CDR1 is SGHDN and CDR2 FVKESK. V shed 1 base and J shed 2 bases, with 9 bases lying between them. The CDR3 has 15 residues. As DNA, the CDR3 is TGTGCCAGCAGCCAAGGAGTGGGGGGCAATCAGCCCCAGCATTTT. Translation gives CASSQGVGGNQPQHF.

This sequence joins TRBV4-1 and TRBJ2-1, with 11 bases aligning to TRBD2. In germline, CDR1 is MGHRA, CDR2 YSYEKL. V was pared by 4 bases and J by 9 bases, with 5 bases of the junction left unmatched. The CDR3 length is 14 residues. Here the CDR3 DNA reads TGCGCCAGCAGCCGATCCGGGACTAGCGGTGAGCAGTTCTTC. Amino acid sequence: CASSRSGTSGEQFF.

J is TRBJ1-5 and V is TRBV11-2; 9 bases map to TRBD1. J lost 5 bases, V lost 5 bases, and 1 base had no gene match. The CDR3 covers 13 residues. Looked up from germline, CDR1 is SGHAT and CDR2 is FQNNGV. CDR3 coding DNA: TGTGCCAGCAGCCACAGGGGGCATCAGCCCCAGCATTTT. Translated, it gives CASSHRGHQPQHF.

The sample holds one count of this clone. This sequence joins TRBV25-1 and TRBJ1-4; D remains ambiguous. Per the germline V gene, CDR1 is MGHDK and CDR2 is SYGVNS. The germline V and J ends were trimmed by 1 base and 4 bases, with 7 bases remaining between them. This CDR3 has 14 amino acids. The CDR3 protein is CASSELQFNEKLFF. The CDR3, as DNA: TGTGCCAGCAGTGAATTACAGTTTAATGAAAAACTGTTTTTT.

V usage is TRBV6-5 and J usage is TRBJ1-6; D may be TRBD1 (6 bases). The CDR3 is 13 residues long. Germline values: CDR1 MNHEY, CDR2 SVGAGI. The V end was cut by 4 bases, the J end by 9 bases, with 10 bases between. DNA of the CDR3: TGTGCCAGCAGTTTCGGGACACTTTCACCCCTCCACTTT. This sequence encodes CASSFGTLSPLHF.

The chain joins TRBV4-1 to TRBJ1-6; TRBD1 is a possible D gene (5 bases). Trimming took off 6 bases at V and 0 bases at J, with 18 bases between the two ends. The germline CDR1 and CDR2 sequences are MGHRA and YSYEKL. This CDR3 spans 18 amino acids. This CDR3 reads CASSPRDGRSSYNSPLHF. CDR3 DNA: TGCGCCAGCAGTCCACGGGACGGCAGGAGCTCCTATAATTCACCCCTCCACTTT.